These T cell receptor beta chains were read from a single sample in a study of T cell responses to AZD1222 COVID-19 vaccine. The assay was immunoSEQ multiplex PCR, and TCRdb's table has in-frame clones only and misses some. The repertoire includes about 200,000 clones, 80% to 90% of them detected once, and about 7.2% sits in the top ten. The sample in question was peripheral blood, obtained on day 0 of AZD1222 vaccination. The receptor set was obtained from an adult in good health. CDR3s include the opening cysteine and the closing phenylalanine or tryptophan. D genes are given only for firm matches. Size values are once, few and many counts, or a class for expanded clones, and some rows have none.

clone size	D gene	V gene	J gene	CDR3 DNA	CDR3 protein
once	.	TRBV3-1/TRBV3-2	TRBJ1-1	TGTGCCAGCAGCCAAGATGGTCCTCTCGAAGCTTTCTTT	CASSQDGPLEAFF
.	.	TRBV18	TRBJ2-7	TGTGCCAGCTCACAAGAGAGTTACGAGCAGTACTTC	CASSQESYEQYF
.	TRBD1	TRBV19	TRBJ2-1	TGTGCCAGTAGTTACCGAATGTCGGGACAGGGATACAATGAGCAGTTCTTC	CASSYRMSGQGYNEQFF
once	.	TRBV27	TRBJ2-2	TGTGCCAGCAACCCAAGGCCAGGGAACACCGGGGAGCTGTTTTTT	CASNPRPGNTGELFF
once	.	TRBV5-1	TRBJ1-1	TGCGCCAGCAGCTTGGACAGCCTGAACACTGAAGCTTTCTTT	CASSLDSLNTEAFF
.	.	TRBV6-5	TRBJ2-2	TGTGCCAGCTCCGGCGCGAACACCGGGGAGCTGTTTTTT	CASSGANTGELFF
.	.	TRBV15	TRBJ1-1	TGTGCCACCAGCAGACCGGAGACTGAAGCTTTCTTT	CATSRPETEAFF
.	TRBD1	TRBV28	TRBJ2-5	TGTGCCACGGGACAGGGCCAAGAGACCCAGTACTTC	CATGQGQETQYF
.	.	TRBV3-1/TRBV3-2	TRBJ1-2	TGTGCCAGCAGCCAAGACCGCGGCGACTATGGCTACACCTTC	CASSQDRGDYGYTF
.	.	TRBV6-5	TRBJ2-7	TGTGCCAGCAGTTACTGGGGGCCTGAGGAGCAGTACTTC	CASSYWGPEEQYF